The table lists the clone carrying this TCR beta chain with many counts. No antigen is known for it. Trimming cost V 7 bases and J 5 bases, with 11 bases left between them. This CDR3 is 13 amino acids long. Germline lookup yields CDR1 KGHDR and CDR2 SFDVKD. The data belong to a study of read filtering for tumor transcriptome and immune sequencing. Overall study context: After DNase treatment, RNA was made into whole-transcriptome libraries.

This library used roughly 0.4 ug RNA and molecular barcoded adaptors spanning alpha/delta and beta/gamma chains. TCRdb ran MiXCR on the reads and lists one entry per CDR3 protein. Of approximately 60,000 distinct CDR3 sequences listed, less than 25% are singletons. Study-wide results and limits: The sorted CD138-negative fraction was a mixed bone marrow immune population, not purified T cells.

The chain employs TRBV24-1 and TRBJ2-1; D remains unclear. This clonotype was obtained from a donor over 35 with multiple myeloma. Sequencing input: a population of CD138-negative cells sorted from bone marrow. This CDR3 is CATSSTPNNEQFF. DNA of the CDR3: TGTGCCACCAGCTCTACACCAAACAATGAGCAGTTCTTC.